This record looks at one T cell receptor beta chain sequence and its context. This sample was included in a study of blood T cell repertoires in COVID-19. Whole-study context: In each case, the material was cDNA or gDNA derived from T cells, B-cell-depleted T cells, or PBMCs.

How the authors handled the data: Estimated nucleated cell counts came from reference gene primer amplification. Profiled with immunoSEQ multiplex PCR; TCRdb holds only in-frame clones, not every one. D and trimming were read from the DNA, whereas the V and J calls and clone size are those reported in that table. Here the sample spans 160,000 or so clones, 78% being singletons. V was pared by 4 bases and J by 8 bases, with 21 bases between. Germline V lookup: CDR1 SGHRS, CDR2 YFSETQ. The CDR3 has 15 amino acids. The clonotype was recovered from an elderly woman with acute or convalescent COVID-19. Specimen: peripheral blood. The chain couples TRBV5-1 to TRBJ1-2, with D tentatively TRBD1 (5 bases). The CDR3 coding sequence is TGCGCCAGCAGCCTGGAATGGGGGGAGCCCGGGGGCTACACCTTC. Translating it yields CASSLEWGEPGGYTF.